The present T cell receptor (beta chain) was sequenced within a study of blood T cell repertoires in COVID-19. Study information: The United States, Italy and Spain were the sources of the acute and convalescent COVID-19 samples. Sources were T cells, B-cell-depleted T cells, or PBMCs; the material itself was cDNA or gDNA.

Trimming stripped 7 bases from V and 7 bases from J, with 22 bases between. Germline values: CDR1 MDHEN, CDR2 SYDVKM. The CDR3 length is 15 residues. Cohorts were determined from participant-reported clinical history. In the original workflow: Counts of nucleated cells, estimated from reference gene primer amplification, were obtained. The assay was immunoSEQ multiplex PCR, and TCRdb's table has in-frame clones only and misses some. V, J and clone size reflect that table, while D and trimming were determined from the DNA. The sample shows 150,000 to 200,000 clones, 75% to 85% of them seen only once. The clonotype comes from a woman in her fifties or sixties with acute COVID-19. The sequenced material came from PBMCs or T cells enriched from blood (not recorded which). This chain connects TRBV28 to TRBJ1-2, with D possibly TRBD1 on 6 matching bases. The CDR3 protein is CASKSPTGGTFGYTF. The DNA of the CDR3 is TGTGCCAGCAAGAGTCCGACAGGTGGCACATTTGGCTACACCTTC.